These 11 T cell receptor beta chains share one sample of origin, sequenced in a study of graft-versus-host responses after intestinal transplantation. The authors plated approximately 200,000 CFSE-labeled responder cells with approximately 200,000 irradiated, violet-dye-labeled stimulator cells. Profiling relied on immunoSEQ multiplex PCR, and the TCRdb table lists in-frame clones only, not all of them. Of approximately 15,000 clones listed, less than 50% are singletons. This specimen consisted of alloreactive CD8+ T cells from a mixed lymphocyte reaction culture, obtained before intestinal transplant. Specified subset: CFSE-low proliferating T cells sorted from roughly six-day pre-transplant mixed lymphocyte reaction (GvH or HvG direction). These receptors were collected from a human patient who received an intestinal transplant.

A word on this clone: Other DNA sequences of this sample code for an identical CDR3. The CDR3 nucleotides read TGTGCCAGCAGGGGGACAGAACTCTCCTACGAGCAGTACTTC. Its protein product is CASRGTELSYEQYF. The chain employs TRBV27 and TRBJ2-7, with 7 bases aligning to TRBD1. The V segment lost 6 bases and the J segment 0 bases; nucleotides outside the gene matches: 5. This CDR3 has 14 residues. Germline-derived CDR1 and CDR2 are MNHEY and SMNVEV (reference sequence).

This CDR3 is CASSLVGHTGELFF. DNA for the CDR3: TGTGCCAGCAGCTTAGTGGGTCACACCGGGGAGCTGTTTTTT. The chain carries TRBV7-6 and TRBJ2-2, with D unclear. Deletions cut 1 base from V and 3 bases from J, with 6 bases between. Per germline, CDR1 SGHVS and CDR2 FNYEAQ. CDR3 size: 14 residues.

This chain uses TRBV5-1 with TRBJ2-3; a weak D match, TRBD2 (6 bases). Trimming removed 4 bases from V and 0 bases from J, with 15 bases in between. This CDR3 contains 16 residues. Germline V gives CDR1 SGHRS, CDR2 YFSETQ. CDR3 in DNA: TGCGCCAGCAGCCCTACCCTAGCGTTAAGCACAGATACGCAGTATTTT. Translating it yields CASSPTLALSTDTQYF.

This clone was seen more than once but under ten times. V is TRBV27 and J is TRBJ2-7; D possibly uses TRBD1 or TRBD2 (5 bases each). The CDR3 runs 15 residues. The V end lost 5 bases, the J end lost 0 bases, and 14 bases lay between the germline ends. Germline assignment: CDR1 MNHEY and CDR2 SMNVEV (reference sequence). For the CDR3, the DNA is TGTGCCAGCAGTCGTAGTGGGGACCTCTCCTACGAGCAGTACTTC. This gives the protein CASSRSGDLSYEQYF.

Written as DNA, the CDR3 is TGTGCCAGCAGCTTAGGGGGGATCGGCAATCAGCCCCAGCATTTT. Its translation: CASSLGGIGNQPQHF. The V gene is TRBV7-9, the J gene TRBJ1-5; D is possibly TRBD1 (5 bases). V gave up 1 base and J gave up 2 bases, with 9 bases separating them. The CDR3 spans 15 residues. The V gene's germline CDR1 is SEHNR and CDR2 FQNEAQ (reference sequence).

The chain employs TRBV18 and TRBJ1-4, with 7 bases lining up with TRBD1. CDR3 size: 19 residues. V lost 2 bases, J lost 1 base, and 13 bases stayed unmatched. The germline CDR1 and CDR2 sequences are KGHSH and LQKENI. CDR3 loop: CASSPSLKPYRGTNEKLFF. In nucleotides, the CDR3 is TGTGCCAGCTCACCATCTTTAAAACCCTACAGGGGAACTAATGAAAAACTGTTTTTT.

This clone was observed a few times. J is TRBJ2-1 and V is TRBV4-1, with D unresolved. V was shortened by 3 bases and J by 7 bases, with 4 bases between the two germline ends. There are 11 residues in the CDR3. Germline V gene lookup returns CDR1 MGHRA and CDR2 YSYEKL. The DNA of the CDR3 is TGCGCCAGCAGCCAGGGTAATGAGCAGTTCTTC. It codes for CASSQGNEQFF.

The chain joins TRBV29-1 to TRBJ2-7; 8 nucleotides line up with TRBD1. J was trimmed by 1 base and V by 5 bases; bases with no gene match: 4. Germline V CDR1 and CDR2: SQVTM, ANQGSEA. The CDR3 has 13 amino acids. The CDR3 reads CSVLTGASYEQYF. CDR3 nucleotides: TGCAGCGTTCTGACAGGGGCTTCCTACGAGCAGTACTTC.

This CDR3 is CASSMTDSNQPQHF. CDR3 sequence (DNA): TGTGCCAGCAGTATGACAGATAGCAATCAGCCCCAGCATTTT. This sequence joins TRBV6-1 and TRBJ1-5, with D perhaps TRBD1 (5 bases). Germline V gene sequence: CDR1 MNHNS, CDR2 SASEGT. The V and J ends lost 5 bases and 0 bases respectively, with 8 bases between them. The length of the CDR3 is 14 residues.

The CDR3 sequence: CASSFDLAGAYNEQFF. The CDR3 DNA reads TGTGCCAGCAGTTTTGATCTAGCGGGTGCCTACAATGAGCAGTTCTTC. The V call is TRBV6-5, the J call TRBJ2-1; 8 bases match TRBD2. Trimming took 4 bases from V and 2 from J; bases not matched to a gene: 7. Germline V gene data show CDR1 as MNHEY and CDR2 as SVGAGI. This CDR3 has 16 amino acids.

This clone was detected only a few times. V gene TRBV28 combines with J gene TRBJ2-1, with TRBD2 matching 7 bases. Germline values: CDR1 MDHEN, CDR2 SYDVKM. This CDR3 has 15 amino acids. Losses at the gene ends were 2 bases for V and 4 bases for J; bases not matched to a gene: 5. The CDR3 nucleotides read TGTGCCAGCAGTTTACCGGGAGGTGGATACAATGAGCAGTTCTTC. Residues: CASSLPGGGYNEQFF.